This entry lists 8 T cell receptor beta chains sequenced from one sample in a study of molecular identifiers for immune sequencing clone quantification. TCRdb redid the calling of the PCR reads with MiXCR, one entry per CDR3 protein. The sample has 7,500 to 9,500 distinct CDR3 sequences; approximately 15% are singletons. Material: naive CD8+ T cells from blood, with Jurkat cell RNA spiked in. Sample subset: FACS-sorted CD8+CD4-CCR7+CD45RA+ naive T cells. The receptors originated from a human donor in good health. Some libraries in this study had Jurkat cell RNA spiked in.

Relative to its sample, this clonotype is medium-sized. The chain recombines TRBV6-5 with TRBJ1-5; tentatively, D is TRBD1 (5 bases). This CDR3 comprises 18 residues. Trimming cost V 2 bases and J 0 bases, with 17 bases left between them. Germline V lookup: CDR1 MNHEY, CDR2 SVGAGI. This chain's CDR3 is CASSYPRGSQGSNQPQHF. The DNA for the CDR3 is TGTGCCAGCAGTTACCCGAGGGGTAGCCAGGGTAGCAATCAGCCCCAGCATTTT.

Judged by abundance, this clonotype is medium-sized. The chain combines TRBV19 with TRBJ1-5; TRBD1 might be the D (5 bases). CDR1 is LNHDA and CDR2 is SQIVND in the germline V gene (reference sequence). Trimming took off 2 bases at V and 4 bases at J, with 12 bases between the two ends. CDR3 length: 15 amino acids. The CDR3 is CASSIWGDRNQPQHF. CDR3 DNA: TGTGCCAGTAGTATATGGGGAGACAGAAATCAGCCCCAGCATTTT.

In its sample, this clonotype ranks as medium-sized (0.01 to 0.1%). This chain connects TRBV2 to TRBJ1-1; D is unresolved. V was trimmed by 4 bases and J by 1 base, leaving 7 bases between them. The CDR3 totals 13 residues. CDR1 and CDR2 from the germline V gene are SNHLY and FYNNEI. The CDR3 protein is CASSGLANTEAFF. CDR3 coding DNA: TGTGCCAGCAGTGGTTTGGCGAACACTGAAGCTTTCTTT.

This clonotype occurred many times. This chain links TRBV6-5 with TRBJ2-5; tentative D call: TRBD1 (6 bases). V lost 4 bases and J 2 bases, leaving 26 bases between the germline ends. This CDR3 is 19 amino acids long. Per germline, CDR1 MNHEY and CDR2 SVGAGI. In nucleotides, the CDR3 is TGTGCCAGCAGTTCGGGACACCCACGGTCTGTTGACATTCAAGAGACCCAGTACTTC. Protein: CASSSGHPRSVDIQETQYF.

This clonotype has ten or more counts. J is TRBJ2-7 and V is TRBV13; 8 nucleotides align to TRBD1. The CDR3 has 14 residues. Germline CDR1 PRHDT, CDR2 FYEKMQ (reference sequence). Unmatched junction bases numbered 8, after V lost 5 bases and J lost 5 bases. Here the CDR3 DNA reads TGTGCCAGCAGCACCCGACAGGGGAAGAACGAGCAGTACTTC. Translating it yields CASSTRQGKNEQYF.

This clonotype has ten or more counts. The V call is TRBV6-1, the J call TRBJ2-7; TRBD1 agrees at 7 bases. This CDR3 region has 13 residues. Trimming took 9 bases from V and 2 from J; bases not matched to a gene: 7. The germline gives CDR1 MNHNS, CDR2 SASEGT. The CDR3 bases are TGTGCCAGTAACAACAGGGGTCCCTACGAGCAGTACTTC. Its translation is CASNNRGPYEQYF.

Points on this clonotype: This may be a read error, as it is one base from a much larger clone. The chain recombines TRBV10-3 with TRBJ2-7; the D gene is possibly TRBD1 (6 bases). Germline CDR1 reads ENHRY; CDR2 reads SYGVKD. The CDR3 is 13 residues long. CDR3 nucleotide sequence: TGTGCCACCAGGACAGAGAGCTCCCACGAGCAGTACTTC. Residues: CATRTESSHEQYF.

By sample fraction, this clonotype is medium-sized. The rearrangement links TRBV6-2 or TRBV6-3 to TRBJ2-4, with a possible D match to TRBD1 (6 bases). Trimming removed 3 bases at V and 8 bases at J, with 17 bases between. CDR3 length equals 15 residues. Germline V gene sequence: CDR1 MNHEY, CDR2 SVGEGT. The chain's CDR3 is CASSYLSDSWDIQYF. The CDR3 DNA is TGTGCCAGCAGTTATTTGTCGGACAGTTGGGACATTCAGTACTTC.